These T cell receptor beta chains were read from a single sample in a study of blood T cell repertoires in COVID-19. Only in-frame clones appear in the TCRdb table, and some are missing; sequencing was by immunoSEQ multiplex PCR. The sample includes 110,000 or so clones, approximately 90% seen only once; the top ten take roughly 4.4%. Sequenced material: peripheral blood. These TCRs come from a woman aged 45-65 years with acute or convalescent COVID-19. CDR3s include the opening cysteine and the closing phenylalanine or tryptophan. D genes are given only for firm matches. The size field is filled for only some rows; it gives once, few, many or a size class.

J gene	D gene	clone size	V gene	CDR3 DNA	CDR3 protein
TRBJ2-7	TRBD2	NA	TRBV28	TGTGCCAGCAGTACCACCCCTTGGACTAGCGGGAGGGGCGAGCAGTACTTC	CASSTTPWTSGRGEQYF
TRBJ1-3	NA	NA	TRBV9	TGTGCCAGCAGCGTGGGGACTGCCTCTGGAAACACCATATATTTT	CASSVGTASGNTIYF
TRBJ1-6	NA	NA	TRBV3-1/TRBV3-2	TGTGCCAGCAGCCATGGTCAGGGTGGCTCACCCCTCCACTTT	CASSHGQGGSPLHF
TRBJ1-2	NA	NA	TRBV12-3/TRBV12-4	TGTGCCAGCAGTTTAAGCCTCTATGCTATCGCCTTC	CASSLSLYAIAF
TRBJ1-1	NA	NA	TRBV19	TGTGCCAGTAGTATGGGAGGGGCAATCACTGAAGCTTTCTTT	CASSMGGAITEAFF
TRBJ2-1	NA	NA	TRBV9	TGTGCCAGCAGCGTAGCGAGTGAGCCAGAAACCCCGGGACAAGGGGTATACAATGAGCAGTTCTTC	CASSVASEPETPGQGVYNEQFF
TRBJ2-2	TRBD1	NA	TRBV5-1	TGCGCCAGCAGCCTGGGGACAGGAGTGAACACCGGGGAGCTGTTTTTT	CASSLGTGVNTGELFF
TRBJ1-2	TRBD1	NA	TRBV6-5	TGTGCCAGCACGCAAGGGGGCGCGGACTATGGCTACACCTTC	CASTQGGADYGYTF
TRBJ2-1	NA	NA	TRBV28	TGTGCCAGCAGTCCCAGGGTAGCTTTACTCGATGAGCAGTTCTTC	CASSPRVALLDEQFF
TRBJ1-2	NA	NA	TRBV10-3	TGTGCCATCAGTGATGGGGGAGGCTATGGCTACACCTTC	CAISDGGGYGYTF
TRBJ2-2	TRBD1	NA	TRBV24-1	TGTGCCACCAGTGATTTGGGGACAGGGGATCTGAACACCGGGGAGCTGTTTTTT	CATSDLGTGDLNTGELFF
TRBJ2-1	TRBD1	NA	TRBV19	TGTGCCAGTACTCAAACAGGGGGCATTGAGCAGTTCTTC	CASTQTGGIEQFF
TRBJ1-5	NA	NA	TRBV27	TGTGCCAGCAGTTTGGGCCAGACGGATCAGCCCCAGCATTTT	CASSLGQTDQPQHF
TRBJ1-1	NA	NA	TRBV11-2	TGTGCCAGCAGCTTAATGGCGCAGGGTCGGACTGAAGCTTTCTTT	CASSLMAQGRTEAFF
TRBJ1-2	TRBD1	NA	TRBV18	TGTGCCAGCTCTCCCGGGACAGACTATGGCTACACCTTC	CASSPGTDYGYTF
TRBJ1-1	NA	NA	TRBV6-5	TGTGCCAGCACCTATGGACTGACTAACACTGAAGCTTTCTTT	CASTYGLTNTEAFF
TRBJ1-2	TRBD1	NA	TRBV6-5	TGTGCCAGCAGTCTCGACAGGGATGTTAACTATGGCTACACCTTC	CASSLDRDVNYGYTF
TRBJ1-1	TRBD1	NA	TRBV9	TGTGCCAGCAGCGCTAGGGACAGGGGAACTGAAGCTTTCTTT	CASSARDRGTEAFF
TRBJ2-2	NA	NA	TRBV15	TGTGCCACCAGCAGGGGCGGGCTCACGAACACCGGGGAGCTGTTTTTT	CATSRGGLTNTGELFF
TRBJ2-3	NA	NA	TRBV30	TGTGCCGGTGACAGGTTGGGTGGGAGTGAGCAGTATTTT	CAGDRLGGSEQYF
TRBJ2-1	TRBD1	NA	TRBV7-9	TGTGCCAGCAGCGGGACAGGGATAAACAATGAGCAGTTCTTC	CASSGTGINNEQFF
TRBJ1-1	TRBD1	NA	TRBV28	TGTGCCAGCGCGTACCCGGGACAGTTGAACACTGAAGCTTTCTTT	CASAYPGQLNTEAFF
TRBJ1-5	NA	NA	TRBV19	TGTGCCAGTAGTATTGCGGGGGCTCGTCAGCCCCAGCATTTT	CASSIAGARQPQHF
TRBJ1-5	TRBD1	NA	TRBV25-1	TGTGCCAGCAGTGAAGGGACAGGGAATCAGCCCCAGCATTTT	CASSEGTGNQPQHF
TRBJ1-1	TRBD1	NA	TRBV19	TGTGCCAGTTCCTCGGACAGGGTGAACACTGAAGCTTTCTTT	CASSSDRVNTEAFF
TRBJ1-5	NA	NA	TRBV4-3	TGCGCCAGCAGCCAGTCCAGGGTTAGCAATCAGCCCCAGCATTTT	CASSQSRVSNQPQHF
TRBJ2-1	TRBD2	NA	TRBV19	TGTGCCAGTAGTCCGATTAGCGGGGGGACAAATGAGCAGTTCTTC	CASSPISGGTNEQFF
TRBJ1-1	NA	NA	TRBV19	TGTGCCAGTACGGGGTACAGCATGAACACTGAAGCTTTCTTT	CASTGYSMNTEAFF
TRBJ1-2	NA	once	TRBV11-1	TGTGCCAGCAGCCGAGGAGGGAACTATGGCTACACCTTC	CASSRGGNYGYTF
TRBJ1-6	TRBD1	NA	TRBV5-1	TGCGCCAGCAGCCCAGGTGCGACAGGGAGCTCCTATAATTCACCCCTCCACTTT	CASSPGATGSSYNSPLHF
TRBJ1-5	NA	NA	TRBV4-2	TGTGCCAGCAGCCAAGATTTCGGGGCCCAGCATTTT	CASSQDFGAQHF
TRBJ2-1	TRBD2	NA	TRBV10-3	TGTGCCGTTGGAGCAGCGGGAGGGCTATATGAGCAGTTCTTC	CAVGAAGGLYEQFF
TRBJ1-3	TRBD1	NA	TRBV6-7	TGTGCCAGCAGAGACAGGGCTGGAAACACCATATATTTT	CASRDRAGNTIYF
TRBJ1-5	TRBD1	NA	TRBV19	TGTGCCAGTACCTTCGGACAGGGAGGTAGTCAGCCCCAGCATTTT	CASTFGQGGSQPQHF
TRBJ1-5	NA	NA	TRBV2	TGTGCCAGCAGTGGCGGACATTCCAATCAGCCCCAGCATTTT	CASSGGHSNQPQHF
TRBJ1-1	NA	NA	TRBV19	TGTGCCAGTAGTGGATCCTCGGGAGTCACTGAAGCTTTCTTT	CASSGSSGVTEAFF
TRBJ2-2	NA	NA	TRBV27	TGTGCCAGCAGGGGGCGGCGGTACACCGGGGAGCTGTTTTTT	CASRGRRYTGELFF
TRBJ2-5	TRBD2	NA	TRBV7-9	TGTGCCAGCAGCTTAACTAGCGGGGGGACCGGAGAGACCCAGTACTTC	CASSLTSGGTGETQYF
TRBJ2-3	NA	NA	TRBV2	TGTGCCAGCAGTTTGGGGACTAGCACAGATACGCAGTATTTT	CASSLGTSTDTQYF
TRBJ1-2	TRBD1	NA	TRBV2	TGTGCCAGCACGAGGACAGGGAACACTCGGGACTATGGCTACACCTTC	CASTRTGNTRDYGYTF
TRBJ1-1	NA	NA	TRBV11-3	TGTGCCAGCAGCCGACTAAGTAGCGGTCAAGAAATCACTGAAGCTTTCTTT	CASSRLSSGQEITEAFF
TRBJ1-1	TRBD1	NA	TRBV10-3	TGTGCCTTCCGGACAGGACCGAACACTGAAGCTTTCTTT	CAFRTGPNTEAFF
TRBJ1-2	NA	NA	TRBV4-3	TGCGCCAGCAGCCAAGATCCTACAGGGCCTAACTATGGCTACACCTTC	CASSQDPTGPNYGYTF
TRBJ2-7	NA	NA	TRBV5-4	TGTGCCAGCAGCCCTCCGACTAGTAACGAGCAGTACTTC	CASSPPTSNEQYF
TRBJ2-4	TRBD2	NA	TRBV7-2	TGTGCCAGCAGCTTAGCCCCGGGACTAGCGGGGGCGCAGGGGACCAAAAACATTCAGTACTTC	CASSLAPGLAGAQGTKNIQYF
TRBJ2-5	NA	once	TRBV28	TGTGCCAGCAGTTACAGCAGCCAAGAGACCCAGTACTTC	CASSYSSQETQYF
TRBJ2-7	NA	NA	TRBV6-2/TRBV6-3	TGTGCCAGCAGTCAACCGGGTGAGCAGTACTTC	CASSQPGEQYF
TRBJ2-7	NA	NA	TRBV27	TGTGCCAGCAGTGAGAATGCAATCTACGAGCAGTACTTC	CASSENAIYEQYF
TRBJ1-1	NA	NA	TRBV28	TGTGCCAGCAGTTTAACCCGGTCGAACACTGAAGCTTTCTTT	CASSLTRSNTEAFF
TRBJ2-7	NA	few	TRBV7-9	TGTGCCAGCAGCTCGATCCTCACAGGGCCCGACGAGCAGTACTTC	CASSSILTGPDEQYF
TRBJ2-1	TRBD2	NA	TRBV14	TGTGCCAGCAGCTCCATAGCGGGGATATACAATGAGCAGTTCTTC	CASSSIAGIYNEQFF
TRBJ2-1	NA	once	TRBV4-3	TGCGCCAGCAGCCAAGCAGACAATGAGCAGTTCTTC	CASSQADNEQFF
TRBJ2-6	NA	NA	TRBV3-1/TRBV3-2	TGTGCCAGCAGCCAGGGACTCCCGGGACGAATTCCGTCTGGGGCCAACGTCCTGACTTTC	CASSQGLPGRIPSGANVLTF
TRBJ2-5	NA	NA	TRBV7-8	TGTGCCAGCAGCTTAACGAGACAGGCCCTTCAAGAGACCCAGTACTTC	CASSLTRQALQETQYF
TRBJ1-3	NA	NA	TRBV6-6	TGTGCCAGCAGTCCACAGGCTTCCCTCTCTGGAAACACCATATATTTT	CASSPQASLSGNTIYF
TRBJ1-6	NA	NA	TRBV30	TGTGCCTGGACCCCGGGACAATCCGTCTCACCCCTCCACTTT	CAWTPGQSVSPLHF
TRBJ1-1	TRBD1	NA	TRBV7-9	TGTGCCAGCAGAACAGGGGGCGAGAACACTGAAGCTTTCTTT	CASRTGGENTEAFF
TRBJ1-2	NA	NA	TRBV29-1	TGCAGCGTTGTGAAGGGGGAAGGCTACACCTTC	CSVVKGEGYTF
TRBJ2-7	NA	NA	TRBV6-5	TGTGCCAGCAGTCCTTCGTCTCGGGGGGCGGGGGAGCAGTACTTC	CASSPSSRGAGEQYF
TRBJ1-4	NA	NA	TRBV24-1	TGTGCCACCCCTCGTCCAGGACGGGGGAACCTAATGAAAGTTGGTAAACTGTTTTTT	CATPRPGRGNLMKVGKLFF